This TCR beta chain stems from a study of early T cells in non-severe SARS-CoV-2 infection. V was cut by 2 bases and J by 2 bases, with 7 bases left in between. In germline, CDR1 is LGHNA, CDR2 YNFKEQ. CDR3 length: 14 amino acids. Separate cDNA molecules each had unique molecular identifiers attached to them. A single record per CDR3 protein comes from TCRdb applying MiXCR to the 5' RACE reads. The sample contains about 26,000 distinct CDR3 sequences, 3.5% to 4.5% of which appear only once. This clonotype was recorded many times. This clonotype was sampled from an adult who was a healthcare worker with PCR-confirmed SARS-CoV-2 infection or an uninfected control (not recorded which). Sequencing was done on a sample of whole blood. The chain uses TRBV4-2 and TRBJ2-1; D unresolved. CDR3 bases: TGTGCCAGCAGCCAAATAGGTCCCTACAATGAGCAGTTCTTC. Residues: CASSQIGPYNEQFF.